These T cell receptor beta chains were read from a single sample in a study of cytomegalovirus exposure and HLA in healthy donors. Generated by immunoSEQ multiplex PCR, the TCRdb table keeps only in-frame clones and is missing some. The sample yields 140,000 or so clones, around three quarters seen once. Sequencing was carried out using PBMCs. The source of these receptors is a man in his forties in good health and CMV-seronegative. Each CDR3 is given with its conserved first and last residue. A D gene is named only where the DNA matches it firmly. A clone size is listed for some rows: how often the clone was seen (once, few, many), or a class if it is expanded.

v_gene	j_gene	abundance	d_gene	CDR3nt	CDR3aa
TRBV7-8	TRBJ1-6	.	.	TGTGCCAGCAGCGGAGGCGGGGCAGGGACGACTTCACCCCTCAACTTT	CASSGGGAGTTSPLNF
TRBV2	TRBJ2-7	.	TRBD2	TGTGCCAGCAGTGGACTAGCGGGAGGGCCGCACGAGCAGTACTTC	CASSGLAGGPHEQYF
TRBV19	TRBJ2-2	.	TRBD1	TGTGCCAGCAAACAGGGGGGTATCGGGGAGCTGTTTTTT	CASKQGGIGELFF
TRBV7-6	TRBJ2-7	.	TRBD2	TGTGCCAGCAGCTTAGGCGCTAGCGGCTCCTCCTACGAGCAGTACTTC	CASSLGASGSSYEQYF
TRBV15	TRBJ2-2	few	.	TGTGCCACCAGCAAACTTCGATCTAGAGGCACCGGGGAGCTGTTTTTT	CATSKLRSRGTGELFF
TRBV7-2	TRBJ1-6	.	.	TGTGCCAGCAGCCCCGGGGGAAGCTCCTATAATTCACCCCTCCACTTT	CASSPGGSSYNSPLHF
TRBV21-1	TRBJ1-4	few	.	TGTGCCAGCAGCAGGCCGGGACAGGGATTTGGGGAAAAACTGTTTTTT	CASSRPGQGFGEKLFF
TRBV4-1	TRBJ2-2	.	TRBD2	TGCGCCAGCAGCCACGAGGCGGGGGGGCCAAACACCGGGGAGCTGTTTTTT	CASSHEAGGPNTGELFF
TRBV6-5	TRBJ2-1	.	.	TGTGCCAGCAGTTCCAGGGCCTTCGGTGAGCAGTTCTTC	CASSSRAFGEQFF
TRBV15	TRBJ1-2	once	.	TGTGCCACCAGCAGAGACAGGGGTGAGGCCTATGGCTACACCTTC	CATSRDRGEAYGYTF
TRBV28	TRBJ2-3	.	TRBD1	TGTGCCAGCAGTGAACCGGGACAGGGGACAGATACGCAGTATTTT	CASSEPGQGTDTQYF
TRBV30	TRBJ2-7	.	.	TGTGCCTGGAGTGACGGCGGGGTTCTCGGGCAGTACTTC	CAWSDGGVLGQYF
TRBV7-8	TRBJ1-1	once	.	TGTGCCAGCAGCGTACAGGGTATACGCACTGAAGCTTTCTTT	CASSVQGIRTEAFF
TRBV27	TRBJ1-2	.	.	TGTGCCAGCAGTTTCAAGCCTCAGGGGCTTGATGGCTACACCTTC	CASSFKPQGLDGYTF
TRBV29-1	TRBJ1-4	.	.	TGCAGCGTTGTTTTTGGCGGGGCTAATGAAAAACTGTTTTTT	CSVVFGGANEKLFF
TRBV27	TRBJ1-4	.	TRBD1	TGTGCCAGCAAATCTGACAGGGATGGCACTAATGAAAAACTGTTTTTT	CASKSDRDGTNEKLFF
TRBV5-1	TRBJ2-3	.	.	TGCGCCAGCAGCTTGGGGGTAGGGACTAGCACAGATACGCAGTATTTT	CASSLGVGTSTDTQYF
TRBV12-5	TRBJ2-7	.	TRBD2	TGTGCTAGTGGTTGGGGGACTAGCCGCTACGAGCAGTACTTC	CASGWGTSRYEQYF
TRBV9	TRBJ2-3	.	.	TGTGCCAGCAGCTCGACTATCTGGCAAACTAGCACAGATACGCAGTATTTT	CASSSTIWQTSTDTQYF
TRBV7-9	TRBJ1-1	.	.	TGTGCCAGCACCACGGTGAACACTGAAGCTTTCTTT	CASTTVNTEAFF
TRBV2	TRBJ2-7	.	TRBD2	TGTGCCAGCAGGTTCCTTGTGAGCGGGGGGTCCTACGAGCAGTACTTC	CASRFLVSGGSYEQYF
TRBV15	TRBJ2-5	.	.	TGTGCCACCAGCAGAAGACAGGTGAACCAAGAGACCCAGTACTTC	CATSRRQVNQETQYF
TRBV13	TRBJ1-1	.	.	TGTGCCAGCAGCCTTAGCTGGGGGGGCCCGAACACTGAAGCTTTCTTT	CASSLSWGGPNTEAFF
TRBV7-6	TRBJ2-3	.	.	TGTGCCAGCAGCTCCCCCAGGGATTCCCCCACAGATACGCAGTATTTT	CASSSPRDSPTDTQYF
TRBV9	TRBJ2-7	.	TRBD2	TGTGCCAGCTCGGCGACGGGGGGTACCTACGAGCAGTACTTC	CASSATGGTYEQYF
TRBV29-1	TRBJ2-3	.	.	TGCAGCATAGGCAGGGACACAGATACGCAGTATTTT	CSIGRDTDTQYF